This T cell receptor beta chain was captured by sequencing in a study of blood T cell repertoires in COVID-19. Generated by immunoSEQ multiplex PCR, the TCRdb table keeps only in-frame clones and is missing some. The sample shows roughly 180,000 clones, 79% of them seen only once. With 5 bases removed from V and 1 base from J, the gap between germline ends came to 7 bases. This CDR3 region has 13 residues. Per the germline V gene, CDR1 is SNHLY and CDR2 is FYNNEI. The table lists this clone with a few counts. The TCR comes from a man between 60 and 75 years old with active or convalescent COVID-19. Source material: peripheral blood. The rearrangement links TRBV2 to TRBJ2-3, with TRBD1 as a possible D gene (5 bases). CDR3 sequence (DNA): TGTGCCAGCAGTAAGGGGCGCACAGATACGCAGTATTTT. Its protein product is CASSKGRTDTQYF.